This T cell receptor (beta chain) was sequenced for a study of blood T cell repertoires in COVID-19. Study at large: T cells, B-cell-depleted T cells, or PBMCs supplied cDNA or gDNA.

Sequenced by immunoSEQ multiplex PCR; TCRdb stores in-frame clones only, minus some. The repertoire consists of about 83,000 clones, with roughly 90% occurring once and the leading ten covering around 3%. CDR3 length equals 13 residues. The V gene's germline CDR1 is LGHDT and CDR2 YNNKEL (reference sequence). Trimming removed 8 bases from V and 9 bases from J, with 19 bases in between. The chain carries TRBV3-1 (or the pseudogene TRBV3-2) and TRBJ1-2; D not resolved. Sequencing used peripheral blood. The clonotype was recovered from a woman aged 45-60 years with active or convalescent COVID-19. Written as DNA, the CDR3 is TGTGCCAGCCGCGTAGGAGGAAGTGGACGCTACACCTTC. It yields the protein CASRVGGSGRYTF.